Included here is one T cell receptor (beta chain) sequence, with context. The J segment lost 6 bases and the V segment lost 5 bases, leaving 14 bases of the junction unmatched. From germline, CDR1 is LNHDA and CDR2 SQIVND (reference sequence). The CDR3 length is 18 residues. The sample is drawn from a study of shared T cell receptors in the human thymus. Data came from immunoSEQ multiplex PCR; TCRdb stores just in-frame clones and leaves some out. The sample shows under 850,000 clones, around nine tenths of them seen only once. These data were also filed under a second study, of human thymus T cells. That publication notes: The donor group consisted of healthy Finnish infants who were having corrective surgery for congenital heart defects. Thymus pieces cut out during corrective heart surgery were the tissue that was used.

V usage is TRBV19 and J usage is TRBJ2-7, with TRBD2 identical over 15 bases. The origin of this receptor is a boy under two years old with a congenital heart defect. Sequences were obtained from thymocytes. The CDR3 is CASSLGLAGGPSRSEQYF. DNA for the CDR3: TGTGCCAGTAGTCTCGGACTAGCGGGAGGGCCCTCCCGCTCCGAGCAGTACTTC. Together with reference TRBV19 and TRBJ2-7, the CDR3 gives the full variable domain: DGGITQSPKYLFRKEGQNVTLSCEQNLNHDAMYWYRQDPGQGLRLIYYSQIVNDFQKGDIAEGYSVSREKKESFPLTVTSAQKNPTAFYLCASSLGLAGGPSRSEQYFGPGTRLTVT.